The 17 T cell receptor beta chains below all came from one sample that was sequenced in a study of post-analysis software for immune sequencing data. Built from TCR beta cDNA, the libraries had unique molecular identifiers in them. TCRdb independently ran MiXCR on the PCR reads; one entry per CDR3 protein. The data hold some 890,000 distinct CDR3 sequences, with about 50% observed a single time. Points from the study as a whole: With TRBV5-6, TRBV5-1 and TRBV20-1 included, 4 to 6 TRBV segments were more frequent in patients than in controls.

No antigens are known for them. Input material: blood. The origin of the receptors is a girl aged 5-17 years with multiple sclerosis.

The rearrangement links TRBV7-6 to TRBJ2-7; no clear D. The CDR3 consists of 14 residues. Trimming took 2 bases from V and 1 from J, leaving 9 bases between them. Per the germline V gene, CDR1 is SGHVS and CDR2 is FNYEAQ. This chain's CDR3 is CASSLRTNSYEQYF. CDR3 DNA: TGTGCCAGCAGCTTAAGAACAAATTCCTACGAGCAGTACTTC.

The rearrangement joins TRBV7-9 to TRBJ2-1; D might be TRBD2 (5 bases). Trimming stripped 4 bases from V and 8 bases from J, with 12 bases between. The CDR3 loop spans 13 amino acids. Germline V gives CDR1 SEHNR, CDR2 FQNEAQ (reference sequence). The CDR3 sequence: CASSWTGPDEQFF. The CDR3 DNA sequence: TGTGCCAGCAGCTGGACTGGACCCGATGAGCAGTTCTTC.

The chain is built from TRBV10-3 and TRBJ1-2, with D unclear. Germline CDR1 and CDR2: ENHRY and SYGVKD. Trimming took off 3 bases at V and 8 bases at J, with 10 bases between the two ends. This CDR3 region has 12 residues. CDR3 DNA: TGTGCCATCAGTGACGGCAGCCCGGGCTACACCTTC. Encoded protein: CAISDGSPGYTF.

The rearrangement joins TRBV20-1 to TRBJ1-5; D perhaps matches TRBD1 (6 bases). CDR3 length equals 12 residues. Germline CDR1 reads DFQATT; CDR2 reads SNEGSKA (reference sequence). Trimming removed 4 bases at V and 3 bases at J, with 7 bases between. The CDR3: CSANRANQPQHF. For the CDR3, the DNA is TGCAGTGCTAACAGGGCCAATCAGCCCCAGCATTTT.

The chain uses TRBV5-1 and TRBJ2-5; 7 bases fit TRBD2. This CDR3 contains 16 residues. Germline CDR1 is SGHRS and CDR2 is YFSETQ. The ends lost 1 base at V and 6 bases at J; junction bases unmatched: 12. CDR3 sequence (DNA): TGCGCCAGCAGCTTGTCGGGTTGGCGGGGGATAAAGACCCAGTACTTC. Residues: CASSLSGWRGIKTQYF.

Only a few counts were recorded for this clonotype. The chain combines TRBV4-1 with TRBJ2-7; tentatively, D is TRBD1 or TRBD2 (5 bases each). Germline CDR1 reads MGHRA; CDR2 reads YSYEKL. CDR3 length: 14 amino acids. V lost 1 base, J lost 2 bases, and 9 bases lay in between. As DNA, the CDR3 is TGCGCCAGCAGCCAAGGGGACGGCCCCTACGAGCAGTACTTC. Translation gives CASSQGDGPYEQYF.

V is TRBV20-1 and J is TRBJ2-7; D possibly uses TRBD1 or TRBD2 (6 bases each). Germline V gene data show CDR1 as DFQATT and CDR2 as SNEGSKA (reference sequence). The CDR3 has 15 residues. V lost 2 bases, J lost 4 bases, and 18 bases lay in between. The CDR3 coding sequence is TGCAGTGCTAGATCAGTAGCGGAGGGGGTTTACGAGCAGTACTTC. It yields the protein CSARSVAEGVYEQYF.

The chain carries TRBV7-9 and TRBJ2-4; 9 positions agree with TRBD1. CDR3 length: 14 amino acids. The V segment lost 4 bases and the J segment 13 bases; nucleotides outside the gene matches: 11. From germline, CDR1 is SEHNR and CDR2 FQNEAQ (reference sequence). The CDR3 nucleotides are TGTGCCAGCAGCTGGGGACAGGGTGGAGTGGAGCAGTACTTC. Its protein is CASSWGQGGVEQYF. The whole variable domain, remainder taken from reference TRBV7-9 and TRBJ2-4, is DTGVSQNPRHKITKRGQNVTFRCDPISEHNRLYWYRQTLGQGPEFLTYFQNEAQLEKSRLLSDRFSAERPKGSFSTLEIQRTEQGDSAMYLCASSWGQGGVEQYFGAGTRLSVL.

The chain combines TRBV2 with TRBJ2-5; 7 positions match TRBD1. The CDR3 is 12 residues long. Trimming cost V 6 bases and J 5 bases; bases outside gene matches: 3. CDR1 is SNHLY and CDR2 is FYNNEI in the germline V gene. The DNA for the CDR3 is TGTGCCAGCAGGGGACAGCTGGAGACCCAGTACTTC. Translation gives CASRGQLETQYF.

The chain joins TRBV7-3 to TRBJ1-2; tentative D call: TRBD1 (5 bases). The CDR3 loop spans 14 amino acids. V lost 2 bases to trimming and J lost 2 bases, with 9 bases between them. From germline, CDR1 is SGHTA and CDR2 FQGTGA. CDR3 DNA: TGTGCCAGCAGCTTACACGGGGCCAACTATGGCTACACCTTC. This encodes CASSLHGANYGYTF.

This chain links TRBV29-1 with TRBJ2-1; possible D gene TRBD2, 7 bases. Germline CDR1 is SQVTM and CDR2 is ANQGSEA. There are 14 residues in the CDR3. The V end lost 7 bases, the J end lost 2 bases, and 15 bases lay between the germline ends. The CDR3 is CSAVRGGAYNEQFF. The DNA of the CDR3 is TGCAGCGCCGTGAGGGGGGGGGCCTACAATGAGCAGTTCTTC.

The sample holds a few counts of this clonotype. In DNA, the CDR3 is TGCAGCGTTGAACTAGCCCAAGAGACCCAGTACTTC. The encoded protein is CSVELAQETQYF. The V and J genes are TRBV29-1 and TRBJ2-5; tentative D call: TRBD2 (5 bases). This CDR3 region has 12 residues. V shed 2 bases and J shed 1 base, with 5 bases lying between them. The germline V gene encodes CDR1 SQVTM and CDR2 ANQGSEA.

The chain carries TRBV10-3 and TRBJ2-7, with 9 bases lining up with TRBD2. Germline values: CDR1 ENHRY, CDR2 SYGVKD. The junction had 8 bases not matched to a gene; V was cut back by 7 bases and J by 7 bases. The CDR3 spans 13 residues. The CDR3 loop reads CAITGDSGGEQYF. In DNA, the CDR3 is TGTGCCATCACTGGAGATAGCGGGGGAGAGCAGTACTTC.

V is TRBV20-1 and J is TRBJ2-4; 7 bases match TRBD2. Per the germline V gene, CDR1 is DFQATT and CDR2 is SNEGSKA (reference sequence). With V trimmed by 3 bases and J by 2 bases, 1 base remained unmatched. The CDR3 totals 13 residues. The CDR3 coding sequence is TGCAGTGCTAGCGGGAGGTCCAAAAACATTCAGTACTTC. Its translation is CSASGRSKNIQYF.

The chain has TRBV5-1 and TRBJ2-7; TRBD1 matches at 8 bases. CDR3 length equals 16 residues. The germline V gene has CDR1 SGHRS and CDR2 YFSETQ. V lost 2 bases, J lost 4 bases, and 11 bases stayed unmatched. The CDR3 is CASSFLLGQGPYEQYF. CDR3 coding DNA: TGCGCCAGCAGCTTTCTCCTCGGACAGGGACCGTACGAGCAGTACTTC.

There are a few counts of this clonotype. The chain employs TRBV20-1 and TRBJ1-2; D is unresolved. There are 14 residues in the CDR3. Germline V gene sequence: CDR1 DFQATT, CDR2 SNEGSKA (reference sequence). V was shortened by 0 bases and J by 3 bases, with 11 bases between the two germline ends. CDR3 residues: CSARDPTRDYGYTF. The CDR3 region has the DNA TGCAGTGCTAGAGACCCCACAAGAGACTATGGCTACACCTTC.

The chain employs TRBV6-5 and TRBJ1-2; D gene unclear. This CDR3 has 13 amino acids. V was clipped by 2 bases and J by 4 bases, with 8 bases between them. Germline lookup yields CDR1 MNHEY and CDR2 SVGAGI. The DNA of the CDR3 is TGTGCCAGCAGTTACACGGCAGGCTATGGCTACACCTTC. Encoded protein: CASSYTAGYGYTF.